These 3 T cell receptor beta chains originate from one sample sequenced in a study of cytomegalovirus exposure and HLA in healthy donors. Sequencing was performed with immunoSEQ multiplex PCR; in TCRdb, only in-frame clones are kept and a portion is missing. The repertoire has about 200,000 clones, about nine tenths of them found once; the top ten carry 2% to 2.5%. Material for sequencing was PBMCs. The receptors stem from a young woman in good health and CMV-seropositive.

The V gene is TRBV7-5, the J gene TRBJ2-7; the tabulated D call, TRBD1, remains unverified against the DNA. TRBV7-5 is recorded as a pseudogene. The length of the CDR3 is 16 residues. The CDR3 region is CARDRERDILGDEQYF. For the CDR3, the DNA is TGTGCCAGAGATCGTGAACGGGACATCCTCGGCGACGAGCAGTACTTC.

The chain couples TRBV6-6 to TRBJ2-7, with TRBD2 matching over 7 bases. The CDR3 contains 15 residues. The trim removed 2 bases at V and 4 bases at J, leaving 8 bases unmatched. In germline, CDR1 is MNHNY, CDR2 SVGAGI (reference sequence). The CDR3 loop reads CASSYGRGWVYEQYF. The CDR3 coding sequence is TGTGCCAGCAGTTACGGGAGGGGATGGGTTTACGAGCAGTACTTC.

This chain connects TRBV6-5 to TRBJ1-5, with D maybe TRBD1 (5 bases). Germline V lookup: CDR1 MNHEY, CDR2 SVGAGI. The CDR3 is 14 residues long. V lost 4 bases, J lost 6 bases, and 13 bases lay in between. The CDR3 DNA is TGTGCCAGCAGTTGGGCAGGGCTTGGTCAGCCCCAGCATTTT. This codes for CASSWAGLGQPQHF.